This is a list of T cell receptor beta chains from one sample in a study of T cell responses to AZD1222 COVID-19 vaccine. TCRdb keeps only in-frame clones here, not all; method: immunoSEQ multiplex PCR. This sample has roughly 270,000 clones, with 85% to 95% found just once. This material consisted of peripheral blood, taken 28 days after the second AZD1222 dose. The origin of the receptors is an adult who received the AZD1222 COVID-19 vaccine. Both conserved end residues are part of each CDR3. D genes are given only for firm matches. Part of the rows lack a size; the others show once, few, many or a class for expanded clones.

.,TRBV12-3/TRBV12-4,.,TRBJ2-5,TGTGCCAGCAGCCTTGTATCAGAGGCGGGCCAGTACTTC,CASSLVSEAGQYF
.,TRBV7-6,.,TRBJ2-2,TGTGCCAGCAGCCCGGTCGGCGGTCGTGCCGGGGAGCTGTTTTTT,CASSPVGGRAGELFF
few,TRBV7-2,TRBD2,TRBJ2-1,TGTGCCAGCAGACTTCTAGCGGGGGGGATCAATGAGCAGTTCTTC,CASRLLAGGINEQFF
.,TRBV7-9,.,TRBJ1-4,TGTGCCAGCAGCTTTCAGGGGCGGGGTGAAAAACTGTTTTTT,CASSFQGRGEKLFF
.,TRBV28,TRBD1,TRBJ1-4,TGTGCCAGCAGCCTAACAGGGGCTAATGAAAAACTGTTTTTT,CASSLTGANEKLFF
.,TRBV29-1,.,TRBJ1-1,TGCAGCGTTGCTTTATCGGGCACTGAAGCTTTCTTT,CSVALSGTEAFF
.,TRBV19,TRBD1,TRBJ1-3,TGTGCCACCGGGGACAGCTCTGGAAACACCATATATTTT,CATGDSSGNTIYF
.,TRBV19,TRBD1,TRBJ2-7,TGTGCCAGTAGTCCCCGACAGGGGAGTGTCGCAAACACCTACGAGCAGTACTTC,CASSPRQGSVANTYEQYF
.,TRBV28,.,TRBJ2-2,TGTGCCAGCAGGTCAAGCTCCACCGGGGAGCTGTTTTTT,CASRSSSTGELFF
.,TRBV12-3/TRBV12-4,.,TRBJ1-5,TGTGCCAGCAGTTTAGCGTCTCACCAGCCCCAGCATTTT,CASSLASHQPQHF
.,TRBV5-6,.,TRBJ2-5,TGTGCCAGCAGCTCGGGACAATTACAAGAGACCCAGTACTTC,CASSSGQLQETQYF
.,TRBV4-3,TRBD2,TRBJ2-1,TGCGCCAGCAGCCCCCTGGGACTAGGTAACAATGAGCAGTTCTTC,CASSPLGLGNNEQFF
.,TRBV5-1,TRBD1,TRBJ2-7,TGCGCCAGCAGCTCGAGCTTCCAAGGACAGGGGATATACGAGCAGTACTTC,CASSSSFQGQGIYEQYF
.,TRBV27,.,TRBJ1-1,TGTGCCAGCAGTTTCGACAGGCAGACTGGGGCTTTCTTT,CASSFDRQTGAFF
.,TRBV10-3,TRBD1,TRBJ1-2,TGTGCCATCAATGCGGACAGGGTTGGTGGCTACACCTTC,CAINADRVGGYTF
.,TRBV19,.,TRBJ1-2,TGTGCCAGTATACCTACGGGACGGGACTATGGCTACACCTTC,CASIPTGRDYGYTF
.,TRBV20-1,.,TRBJ1-2,TGCAGTCCTGACAGGCCCTATGGCTACACCTTC,CSPDRPYGYTF